At least ten counts were recorded for the clone carrying this T cell receptor (beta chain). Its specificity is not known. Patients were all untreated before their thyroid surgery. In the original workflow: Using the CDR3 differences seen across clinicopathological groups, the authors built a distant-metastasis classifier for papillary thyroid cancer, which was meant to discriminate distant-metastatic patients. TCRdb re-processed the PCR reads through MiXCR. In this record, the V and J calls reflect TCRdb's handling and not the investigators' own analysis. The table has roughly 81,000 clones, 8% to 9.5% seen once; the top ten hold 8.8%. These data come from a study of metastatic and nonmetastatic thyroid tumors. About the research overall: Peripheral blood and tumor or nodule samples from malignant and benign thyroid patients were compared. Study-wide results and limits: Significantly greater TCR beta diversity was reportedly found in malignant thyroid tumors than in benign nodules (in blood and tumor).

Germline CDR1 reads LNHDA; CDR2 reads SQIVND (reference sequence). The CDR3 is made up of 14 amino acids. J was trimmed by 2 bases and V by 5 bases; bases with no gene match: 5. The chain recombines TRBV19 with TRBJ2-5, with 7 nucleotides matching TRBD1. The sequencing input was blood. The receptor was isolated from a female donor with papillary thyroid cancer or a benign thyroid nodule (not recorded which). Some clones in this sample may be carry-over from other donors' samples. The CDR3 here is CASSPRGQQETQYF. Here the CDR3 DNA reads TGTGCCAGTAGTCCTAGGGGACAGCAAGAGACCCAGTACTTC. Together with reference TRBV19 and TRBJ2-5, the CDR3 gives the full variable domain: DGGITQSPKYLFRKEGQNVTLSCEQNLNHDAMYWYRQDPGQGLRLIYYSQIVNDFQKGDIAEGYSVSREKKESFPLTVTSAQKNPTAFYLCASSPRGQQETQYFGPGTRLLVL.